This record looks at one TCR beta chain sequence and its context. Germline V gene sequence: CDR1 MNHEY, CDR2 SMNVEV (reference sequence). The CDR3 has 22 amino acids. V lost 2 bases, J lost 6 bases, and 21 bases stayed unmatched. These data come from a study of shared T cell receptors in the human thymus. Assay: immunoSEQ multiplex PCR; the TCRdb copy retains only in-frame clones and omits some. The table has about 660,000 clones, roughly 90% seen once. This sample was shared with a second study, whose subject was human thymus T cells. That study adds: From resections taken during corrective heart surgery, the thymus tissue was obtained.

The sequencing input was thymocytes. This rearrangement joins TRBV27 to TRBJ2-2, with 13 positions matching TRBD2. This TCR derives from a boy under two years old with a congenital heart defect. CDR3 residues: CASSLLQGPGLAGKDRSGELFF. In DNA form, the CDR3 reads TGTGCCAGCAGTTTACTACAGGGACCGGGACTAGCGGGGAAGGATAGGTCCGGGGAGCTGTTTTTT.